The clone carrying this T cell receptor (beta chain) appeared many times. This sample is part of a study of read filtering for tumor transcriptome and immune sequencing. Turning to the study itself: R-ISS stage counts were 8 for I, about 17 for II, roughly seven for III.

Losses at the gene ends were 2 bases for V and 5 bases for J; bases not matched to a gene: 4. This CDR3 region has 14 residues. CDR1 and CDR2 from the germline V gene are PRHDT and FYEKMQ (reference sequence). This library used approximately 370 ng RNA and molecular barcoded adaptors spanning alpha/delta and beta/gamma chains. In TCRdb, the reads were re-called with MiXCR into one record per CDR3 protein. Of approximately 43,000 distinct CDR3 sequences detected, roughly 13% appear once; the ten largest clones hold about 29%. The chain recombines TRBV13 with TRBJ2-3, with 7 positions matching TRBD2. The sequenced sample was a population of CD138-negative cells sorted from bone marrow. This TCR was sampled from a donor aged 40 or older with multiple myeloma. DNA of the CDR3: TGTGCCAGCAGCTTACCCGCGGGAGTAGATACGCAGTATTTT. The encoded protein is CASSLPAGVDTQYF.